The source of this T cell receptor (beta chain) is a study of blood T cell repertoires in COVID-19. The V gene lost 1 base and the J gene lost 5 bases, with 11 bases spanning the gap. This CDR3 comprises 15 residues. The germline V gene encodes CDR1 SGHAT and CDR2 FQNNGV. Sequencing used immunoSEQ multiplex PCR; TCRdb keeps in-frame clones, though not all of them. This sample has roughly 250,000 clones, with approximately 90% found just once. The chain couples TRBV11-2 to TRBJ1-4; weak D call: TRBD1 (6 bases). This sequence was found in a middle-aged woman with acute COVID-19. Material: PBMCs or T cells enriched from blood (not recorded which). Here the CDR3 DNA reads TGTGCCAGCAGCTTAGCGGACAGCCCGAATGAAAAACTGTTTTTT. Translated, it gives CASSLADSPNEKLFF.